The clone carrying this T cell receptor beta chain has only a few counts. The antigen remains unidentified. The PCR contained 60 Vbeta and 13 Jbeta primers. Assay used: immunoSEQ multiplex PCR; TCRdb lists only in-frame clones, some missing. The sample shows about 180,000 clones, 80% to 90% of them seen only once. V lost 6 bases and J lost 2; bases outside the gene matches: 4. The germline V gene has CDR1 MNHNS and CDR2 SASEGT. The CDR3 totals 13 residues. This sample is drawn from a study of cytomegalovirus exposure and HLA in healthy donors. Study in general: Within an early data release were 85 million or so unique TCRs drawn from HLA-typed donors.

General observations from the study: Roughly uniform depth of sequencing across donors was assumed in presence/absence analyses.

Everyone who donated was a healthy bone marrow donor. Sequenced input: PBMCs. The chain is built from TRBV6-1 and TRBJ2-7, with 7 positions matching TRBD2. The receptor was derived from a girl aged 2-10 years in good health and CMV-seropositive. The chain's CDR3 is CASRRGNTYEQYF. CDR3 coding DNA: TGTGCCAGCAGGCGGGGGAACACCTACGAGCAGTACTTC.